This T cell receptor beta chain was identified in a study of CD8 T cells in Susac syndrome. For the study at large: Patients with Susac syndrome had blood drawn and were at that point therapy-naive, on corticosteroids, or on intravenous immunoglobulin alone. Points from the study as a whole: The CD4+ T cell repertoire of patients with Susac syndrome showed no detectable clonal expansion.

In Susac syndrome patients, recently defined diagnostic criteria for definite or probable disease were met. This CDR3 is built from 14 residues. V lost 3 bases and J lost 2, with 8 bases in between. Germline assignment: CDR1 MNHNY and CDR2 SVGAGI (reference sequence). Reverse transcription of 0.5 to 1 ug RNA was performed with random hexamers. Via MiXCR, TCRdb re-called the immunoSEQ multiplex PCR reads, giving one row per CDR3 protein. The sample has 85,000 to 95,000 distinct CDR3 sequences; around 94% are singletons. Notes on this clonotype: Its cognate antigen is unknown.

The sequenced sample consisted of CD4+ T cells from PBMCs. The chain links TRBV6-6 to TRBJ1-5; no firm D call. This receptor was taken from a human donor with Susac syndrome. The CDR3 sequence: CASSYGRGNQPQHF. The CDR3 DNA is TGTGCCAGCAGTTATGGCCGTGGCAATCAGCCCCAGCATTTT.